The 11 T cell receptor beta chains below were found in one sample sequenced in a study of Ad26.COV2.S vaccination and SARS-CoV-2 variants. Here immunoSEQ multiplex PCR was the method, and the copy in TCRdb shows in-frame clones only, minus some. The table has about 440,000 clones, 90% seen once. Described treatment: 15 to 20 received Ad26.COV2.S at low or high dose, single or two shots; about 5 received placebo; per-sample allocation not given. Sampling was performed 63 days after the first vaccine or placebo injection. The sample here was peripheral blood, taken in a trial of Ad26.COV2.S vaccine versus placebo. These receptors originate from a person between 18 and 65 years old who received the Ad26.COV2.S COVID-19 vaccine or a placebo.

The rearrangement uses TRBV6-2 or TRBV6-3 and TRBJ2-1, with 7 nucleotides matching TRBD2. CDR1 and CDR2 (germline): MNHEY, SVGEGT. The ends lost 4 bases at V and 3 bases at J; junction bases unmatched: 9. The length of the CDR3 is 16 residues. The CDR3 DNA sequence: TGTGCCAGCAGTTCTCAAGCGGGAATATTCTACAATGAGCAGTTCTTC. Amino acid sequence: CASSSQAGIFYNEQFF.

The CDR3 is CASSPVRDPRYEQYF. The CDR3 DNA sequence: TGTGCCAGCAGTCCAGTCCGGGACCCCCGCTACGAGCAGTACTTC. The gene calls are TRBV27 and TRBJ2-7; D assignment may be TRBD1 or TRBD2 (5 bases each). V lost 5 bases, J lost 3 bases, and 17 bases lay in between. Germline V gene sequence: CDR1 MNHEY, CDR2 SMNVEV (reference sequence). The CDR3 runs 15 residues.

To note about this clone: The same CDR3 can be traced to other DNA sequences in this sample. This chain links TRBV20-1 with TRBJ2-7, with 13 bases aligning to TRBD2. The CDR3 length is 15 residues. Germline V CDR1 and CDR2: DFQATT, SNEGSKA (reference sequence). With 6 bases clipped from V and 2 bases from J, the junction kept 7 bases outside the gene matches. The CDR3 DNA sequence: TGCAGTGCCAGTCTTGGGACTAGCGGGACCTACGAGCAGTACTTC. It translates to CSASLGTSGTYEQYF.

V usage is TRBV28 and J usage is TRBJ2-4, with 7 bases matching TRBD2. The CDR3 consists of 12 residues. V lost 2 bases to trimming and J lost 8 bases; unmatched junction nucleotides: 0. The germline V gene has CDR1 MDHEN and CDR2 SYDVKM. CDR3 DNA: TGTGCCAGCAGTTTAGCGGGGGACATTCAGTACTTC. It encodes CASSLAGDIQYF.

This rearrangement joins TRBV5-1 to TRBJ1-4, with D possibly matching TRBD1 (6 bases). The CDR3 runs to 14 residues. CDR1 is SGHRS, CDR2 YFSETQ, per germline. V lost 2 bases to trimming and J lost 6 bases, with 11 bases between them. The CDR3 nucleotides are TGCGCCAGCAGCTTACAGGGAATGTATGAAAAACTGTTTTTT. This translates into CASSLQGMYEKLFF.

The chain combines TRBV9 with TRBJ2-5, with unresolved D. The CDR3 has 15 residues. Germline CDR1 is SGDLS and CDR2 is YYNGEE. V was clipped by 2 bases and J by 1 base, with 12 bases between them. CDR3: CASSVAEEFQETQYF. The CDR3 DNA reads TGTGCCAGCAGCGTTGCGGAAGAATTCCAAGAGACCCAGTACTTC.

This clone showed up just once. The chain is built from TRBV11-2 and TRBJ2-6, with 10 bases fitting TRBD1. Germline CDR1 and CDR2: SGHAT and FQNNGV. There are 23 residues in the CDR3. Losses at the gene ends were 6 bases for V and 4 bases for J; bases not matched to a gene: 27. The DNA of the CDR3 is TGTGCCAGCAGTTTCAGACAGGGGGCTAGGTTGACTTTACGACGGAACGGGGCCAACGTCCTGACTTTC. This codes for CASSFRQGARLTLRRNGANVLTF.

V and J are TRBV9 and TRBJ2-3, with 8 nucleotides matching TRBD1. This CDR3 has 17 amino acids. The V gene's germline CDR1 is SGDLS and CDR2 YYNGEE. The ends lost 0 bases at V and 2 bases at J; junction bases unmatched: 8. CDR3 sequence (DNA): TGTGCCAGCAGCGTAGATTCGACAGGGGCGACCACAGATACGCAGTATTTT. Its protein product is CASSVDSTGATTDTQYF.

The chain combines TRBV10-1 with TRBJ2-7; no reliable D call. Germline assignment: CDR1 WNHNN and CDR2 SYGVQD (reference sequence). This CDR3 is 13 amino acids long. Trimming took 3 bases from V and 2 from J, leaving 8 bases between them. The CDR3 DNA reads TGCGCCAGCAGTGACAAGGTTCCCTACGAGCAGTACTTC. Protein: CASSDKVPYEQYF.

This sequence joins TRBV28 and TRBJ1-5; the D is unclear. The CDR3 covers 14 residues. Trimming took 8 bases from V and 5 from J, leaving 16 bases between them. Looked up from germline, CDR1 is MDHEN and CDR2 is SYDVKM. The CDR3: CASQSLKVYQPQHF. The CDR3 DNA follows: TGTGCCAGCCAGTCATTGAAGGTTTATCAGCCCCAGCATTTT.

This clone has a handful of counts. The chain joins TRBV11-2 to TRBJ2-3; 13 bases match TRBD2. The J segment lost 6 bases and the V segment lost 3 bases, leaving 12 bases of the junction unmatched. The CDR3 sequence is 18 residues long. In germline, CDR1 is SGHAT, CDR2 FQNNGV. Written as DNA, the CDR3 is TGTGCCAGCAGCTTTGGACTAGCGGGAGCGGGTGGGCCGGATACGCAGTATTTT. Amino acid sequence: CASSFGLAGAGGPDTQYF.